This TCR beta chain was sequenced in a study of blood T cells in healthy people across ages. The study, taken as a whole, reports: Unsorted PBMCs prevented conclusive naive versus antigen-experienced comparison. Underestimates were what the diversity estimates from one million T cells were considered to be.

On this clonotype itself: Its target is unknown.

Peripheral blood, approximately 10 milliliters per donor, was collected. Each sample provided at least 6 micrograms of extracted total RNA. This CDR3 has 16 residues. Germline CDR1 and CDR2: SGHTA and FQGNSA. Primers used in a second PCR of roughly 7 to 12 cycles were a sample-barcoded 5' primer and a J-beta primer mix. TCRdb re-derived calls from the 5' RACE reads in MiXCR, one entry per CDR3 protein. Of some 370,000 distinct CDR3 sequences in the sample, about half were seen once. The rearrangement links TRBV7-2 to TRBJ2-4; TRBD1 or TRBD2 may be the D gene (6 bases each). The J call is uncertain, as TRBJ2-7 better fits the DNA end. The TCR sequence derives from a man in his 60s in good health. Sequencing was carried out using blood. DNA of the CDR3: TGTGCCAGCAGCTTAGCTAGCACGGGGGCTGGTAACGAGCAGTACTTC. This gives the protein CASSLASTGAGNEQYF.